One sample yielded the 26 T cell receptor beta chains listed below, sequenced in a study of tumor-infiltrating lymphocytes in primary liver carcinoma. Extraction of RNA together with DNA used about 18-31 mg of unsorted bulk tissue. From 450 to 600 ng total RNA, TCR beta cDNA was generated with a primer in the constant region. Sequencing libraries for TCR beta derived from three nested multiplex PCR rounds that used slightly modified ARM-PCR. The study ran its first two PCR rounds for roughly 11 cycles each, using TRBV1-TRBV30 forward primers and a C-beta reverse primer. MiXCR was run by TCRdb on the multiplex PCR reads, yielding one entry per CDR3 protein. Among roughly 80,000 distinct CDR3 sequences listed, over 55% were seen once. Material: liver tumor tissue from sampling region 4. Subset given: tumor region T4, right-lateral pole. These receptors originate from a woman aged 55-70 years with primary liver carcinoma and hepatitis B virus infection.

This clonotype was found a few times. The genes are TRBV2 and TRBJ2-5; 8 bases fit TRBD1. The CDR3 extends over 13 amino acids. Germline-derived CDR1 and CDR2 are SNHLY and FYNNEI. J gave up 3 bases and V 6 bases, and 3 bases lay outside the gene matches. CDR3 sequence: CASRATGEETQYF. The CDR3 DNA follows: TGTGCCAGCAGGGCGACAGGGGAAGAGACCCAGTACTTC. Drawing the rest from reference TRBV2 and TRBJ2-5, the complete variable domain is EPEVTQTPSHQVTQMGQEVILRCVPISNHLYFYWYRQILGQKVEFLVSFYNNEISEKSEIFDDQFSVERPDGSNFTLKIRSTKLEDSAMYFCASRATGEETQYFGPGTRLLVL.

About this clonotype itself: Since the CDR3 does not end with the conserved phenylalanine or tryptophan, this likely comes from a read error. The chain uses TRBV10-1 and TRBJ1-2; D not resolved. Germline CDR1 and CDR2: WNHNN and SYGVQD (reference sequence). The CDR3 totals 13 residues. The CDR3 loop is CACSEVFSYGYTL. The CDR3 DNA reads TGCGCCTGCAGTGAGGTGTTTTCCTATGGCTACACCTTA.

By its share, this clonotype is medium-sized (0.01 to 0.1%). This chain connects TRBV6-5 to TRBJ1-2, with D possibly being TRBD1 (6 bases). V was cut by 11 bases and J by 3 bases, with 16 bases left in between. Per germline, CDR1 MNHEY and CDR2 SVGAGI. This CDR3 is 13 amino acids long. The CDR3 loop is CAVSTGRHYGYTF. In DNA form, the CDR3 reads TGTGCCGTTTCTACAGGGCGACACTATGGCTACACCTTC.

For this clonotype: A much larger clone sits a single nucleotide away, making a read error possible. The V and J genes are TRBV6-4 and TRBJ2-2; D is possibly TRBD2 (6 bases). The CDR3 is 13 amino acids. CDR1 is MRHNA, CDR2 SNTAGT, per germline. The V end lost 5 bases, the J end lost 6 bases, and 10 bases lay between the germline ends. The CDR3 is CASSSRDSGELFF. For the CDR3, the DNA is TGTGCCAGCAGTAGTAGGGACTCCGGGGAGCTGTTTTTT.

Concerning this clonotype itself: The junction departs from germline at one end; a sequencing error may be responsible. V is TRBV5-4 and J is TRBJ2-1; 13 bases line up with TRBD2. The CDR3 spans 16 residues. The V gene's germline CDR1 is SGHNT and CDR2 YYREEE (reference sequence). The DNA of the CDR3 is TGTGCTAGCAGCCCGGGGACTAGCGGGGTTTACAATGAGCAGTTCTTC. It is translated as CASSPGTSGVYNEQFF.

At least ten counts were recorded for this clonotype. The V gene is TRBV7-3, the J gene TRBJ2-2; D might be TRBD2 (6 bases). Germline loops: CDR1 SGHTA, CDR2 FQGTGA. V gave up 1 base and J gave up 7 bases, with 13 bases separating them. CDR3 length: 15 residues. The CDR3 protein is CASSLNGGYSGELFF. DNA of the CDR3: TGTGCCAGCAGCTTAAATGGAGGGTACAGCGGGGAGCTGTTTTTT.

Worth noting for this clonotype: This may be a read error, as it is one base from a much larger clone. The CDR3 nucleotides are TGTACCAGCAGTTTGCCCTACTCGACGAGCGAGACCCAGTACTTC. Amino acids: CTSSLPYSTSETQYF. The chain links TRBV28 to TRBJ2-5; D is uncertain. The CDR3 extends over 15 amino acids. Germline values: CDR1 MDHEN, CDR2 SYDVKM.

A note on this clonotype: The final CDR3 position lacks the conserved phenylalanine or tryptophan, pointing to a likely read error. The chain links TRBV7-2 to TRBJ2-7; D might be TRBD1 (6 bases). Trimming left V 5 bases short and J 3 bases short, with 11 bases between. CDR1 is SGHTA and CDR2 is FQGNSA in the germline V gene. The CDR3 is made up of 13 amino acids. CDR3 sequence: CASSLQGRYEQYL. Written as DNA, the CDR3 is TGTGCCAGCAGCCTACAGGGTCGCTACGAGCAGTACCTC.

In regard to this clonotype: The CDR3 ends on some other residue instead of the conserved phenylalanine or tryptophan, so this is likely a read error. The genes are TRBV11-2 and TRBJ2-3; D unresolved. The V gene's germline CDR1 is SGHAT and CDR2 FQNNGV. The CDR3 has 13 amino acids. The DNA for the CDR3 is TGTGCCATCAGCTTAGATCGAGAAGATACGCAGTATTAT. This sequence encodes CAISLDREDTQYY.

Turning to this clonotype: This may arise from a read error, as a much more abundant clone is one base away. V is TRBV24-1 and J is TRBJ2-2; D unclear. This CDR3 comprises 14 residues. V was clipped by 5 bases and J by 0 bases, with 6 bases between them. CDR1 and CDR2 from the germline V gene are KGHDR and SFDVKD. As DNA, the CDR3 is TGTGCCACCAGTGGGCACCCGAACACCGGGGAGCTGTTTTTT. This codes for CATSGHPNTGELFF.

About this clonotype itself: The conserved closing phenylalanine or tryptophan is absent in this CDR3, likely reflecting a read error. The chain's CDR3 is CASGLLREVHNDQFL. The CDR3 nucleotides are TGTGCTAGTGGGTTGCTTCGTGAAGTCCACAATGATCAGTTCTTA. The rearrangement uses TRBV12-3 or TRBV12-4 and TRBJ2-1; D ambiguous. CDR3 length: 15 amino acids.

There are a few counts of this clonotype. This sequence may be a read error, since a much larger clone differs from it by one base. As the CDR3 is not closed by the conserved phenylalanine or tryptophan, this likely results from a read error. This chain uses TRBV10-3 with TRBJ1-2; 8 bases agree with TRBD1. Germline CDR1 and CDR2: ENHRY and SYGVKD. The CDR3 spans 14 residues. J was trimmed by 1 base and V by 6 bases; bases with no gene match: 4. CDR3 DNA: TGTGCCATCAGACCGACAGGGGTTAACTATGGCTACACCTCC. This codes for CAIRPTGVNYGYTS.

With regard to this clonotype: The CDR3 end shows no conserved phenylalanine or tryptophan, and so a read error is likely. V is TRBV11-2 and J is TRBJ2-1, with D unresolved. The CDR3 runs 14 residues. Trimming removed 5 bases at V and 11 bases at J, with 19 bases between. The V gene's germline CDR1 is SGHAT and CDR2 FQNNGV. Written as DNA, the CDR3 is TGTGCCAGCAGCCAAGAACTGGGGAAGAATAAGCAGTTCCTC. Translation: CASSQELGKNKQFL.

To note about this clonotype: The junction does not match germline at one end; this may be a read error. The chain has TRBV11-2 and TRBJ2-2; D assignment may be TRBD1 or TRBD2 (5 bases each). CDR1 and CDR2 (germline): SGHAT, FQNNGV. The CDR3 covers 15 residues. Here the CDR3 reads CASSPPQGPTRELFF. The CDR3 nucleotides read TGTGCTAGCAGCCCTCCGCAAGGACCGACCAGGGAGCTGTTTTTC. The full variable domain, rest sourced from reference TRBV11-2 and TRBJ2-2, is EAGVAQSPRYKIIEKRQSVAFWCNPISGHATLYWYQQILGQGPKLLIQFQNNGVVDDSQLPKDRFSAERLKGVDSTLKIQPAKLEDSAVYLCASSPPQGPTRELFFGEGSRLTVL.

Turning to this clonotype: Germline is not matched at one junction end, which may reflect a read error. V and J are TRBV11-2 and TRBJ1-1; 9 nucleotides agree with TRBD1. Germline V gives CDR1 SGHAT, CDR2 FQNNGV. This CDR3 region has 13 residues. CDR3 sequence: CTSNFTGGTEASF. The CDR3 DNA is TGTACCAGCAACTTCACAGGGGGCACTGAAGCTTCCTTT.

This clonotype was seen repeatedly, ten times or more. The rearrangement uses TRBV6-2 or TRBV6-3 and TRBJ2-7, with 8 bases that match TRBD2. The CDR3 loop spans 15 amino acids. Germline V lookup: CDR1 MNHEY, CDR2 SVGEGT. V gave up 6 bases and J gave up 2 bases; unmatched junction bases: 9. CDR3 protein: CASSPMAGGPYEQYF. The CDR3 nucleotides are TGTGCCAGCAGCCCTATGGCGGGAGGACCCTACGAGCAGTACTTC.

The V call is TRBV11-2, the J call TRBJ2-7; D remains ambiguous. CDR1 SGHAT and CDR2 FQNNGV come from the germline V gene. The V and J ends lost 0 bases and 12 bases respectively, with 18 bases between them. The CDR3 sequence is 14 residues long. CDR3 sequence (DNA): TGTGCCAGCAGCTTAGACATCGTCATCCCCAATCTGTACTTC. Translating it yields CASSLDIVIPNLYF.

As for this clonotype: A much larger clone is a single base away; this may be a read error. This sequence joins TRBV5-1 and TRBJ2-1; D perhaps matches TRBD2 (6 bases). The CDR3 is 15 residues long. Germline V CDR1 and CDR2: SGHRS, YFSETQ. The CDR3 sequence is CASSPGGGAYSEQFF. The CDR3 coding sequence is TGCGCCAGCAGCCCGGGCGGAGGGGCCTACAGTGAGCAGTTCTTC.

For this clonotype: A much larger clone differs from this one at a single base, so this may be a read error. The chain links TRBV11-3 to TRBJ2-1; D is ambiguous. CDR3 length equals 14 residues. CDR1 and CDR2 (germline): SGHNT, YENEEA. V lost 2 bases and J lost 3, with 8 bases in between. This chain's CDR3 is CASSLYPDYNEQFF. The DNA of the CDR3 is TGTGCCAGCAGCTTATATCCGGACTACAATGAGCAGTTCTTC.

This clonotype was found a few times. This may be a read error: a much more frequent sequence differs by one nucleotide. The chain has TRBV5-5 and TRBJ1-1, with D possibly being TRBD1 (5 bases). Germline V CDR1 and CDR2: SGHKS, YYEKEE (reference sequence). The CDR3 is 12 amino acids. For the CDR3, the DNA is TGTGCCAGCAGTTTGGGAGGGGATGAAGCTTTCTTT. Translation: CASSLGGDEAFF.

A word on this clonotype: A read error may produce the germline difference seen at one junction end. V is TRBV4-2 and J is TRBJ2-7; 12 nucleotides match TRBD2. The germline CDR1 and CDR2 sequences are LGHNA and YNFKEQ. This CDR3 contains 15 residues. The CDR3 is CASSQGLAGSYEQHF. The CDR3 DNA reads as TGTGCCAGCAGCCAGGGACTAGCGGGTTCCTACGAGCAGCACTTC.

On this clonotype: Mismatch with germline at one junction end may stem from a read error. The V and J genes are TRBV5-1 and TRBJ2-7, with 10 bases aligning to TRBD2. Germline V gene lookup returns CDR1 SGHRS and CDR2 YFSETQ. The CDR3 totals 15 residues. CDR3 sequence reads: CAGSSGTSVGHEQHF. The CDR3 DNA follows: TGCGCCGGCAGCTCAGGGACTAGCGTCGGTCACGAGCAGCACTTC.

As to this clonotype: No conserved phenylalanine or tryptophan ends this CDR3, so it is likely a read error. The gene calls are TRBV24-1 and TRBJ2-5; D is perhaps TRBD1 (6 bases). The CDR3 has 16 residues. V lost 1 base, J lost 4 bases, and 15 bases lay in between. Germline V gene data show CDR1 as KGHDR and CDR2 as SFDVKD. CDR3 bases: TGTGCCACCAGTGATTTAAGGACAGAGGGGCCAGAGACCCAGTACTAC. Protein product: CATSDLRTEGPETQYY.

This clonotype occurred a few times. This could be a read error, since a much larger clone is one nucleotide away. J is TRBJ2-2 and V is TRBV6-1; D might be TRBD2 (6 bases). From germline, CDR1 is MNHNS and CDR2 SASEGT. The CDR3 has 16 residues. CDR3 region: CASSGYGTPFTGKLFF. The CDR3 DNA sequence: TGTGCCAGCAGTGGCTATGGGACTCCCTTCACCGGGAAGCTGTTTTTT.

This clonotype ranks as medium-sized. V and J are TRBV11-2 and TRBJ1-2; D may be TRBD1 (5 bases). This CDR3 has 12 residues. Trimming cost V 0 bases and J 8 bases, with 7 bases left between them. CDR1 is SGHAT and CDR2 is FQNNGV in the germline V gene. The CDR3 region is CASSLDRVGYTF. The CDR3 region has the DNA TGTGCCAGCAGCTTAGACAGGGTCGGCTACACCTTC.

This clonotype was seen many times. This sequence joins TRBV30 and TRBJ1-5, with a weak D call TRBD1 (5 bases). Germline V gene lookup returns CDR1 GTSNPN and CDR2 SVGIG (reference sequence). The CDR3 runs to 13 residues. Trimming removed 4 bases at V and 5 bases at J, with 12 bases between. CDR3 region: CAWNSDTYQPQHF. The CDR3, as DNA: TGTGCCTGGAACTCGGACACTTATCAGCCCCAGCATTTT.